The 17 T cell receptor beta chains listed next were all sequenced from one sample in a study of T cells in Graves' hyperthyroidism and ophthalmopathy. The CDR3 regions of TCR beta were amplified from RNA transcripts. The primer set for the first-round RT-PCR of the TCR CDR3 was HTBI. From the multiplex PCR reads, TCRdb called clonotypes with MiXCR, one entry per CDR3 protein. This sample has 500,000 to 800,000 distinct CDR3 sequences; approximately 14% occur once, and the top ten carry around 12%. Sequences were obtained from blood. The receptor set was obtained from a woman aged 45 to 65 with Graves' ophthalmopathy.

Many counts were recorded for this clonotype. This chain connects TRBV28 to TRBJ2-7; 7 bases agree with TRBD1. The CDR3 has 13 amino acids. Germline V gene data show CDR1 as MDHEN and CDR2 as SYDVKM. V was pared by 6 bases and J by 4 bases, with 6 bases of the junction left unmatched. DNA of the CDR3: TGTGCCAGCAGCCACAGGGGTTTGTACGAGCAGTACTTC. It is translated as CASSHRGLYEQYF.

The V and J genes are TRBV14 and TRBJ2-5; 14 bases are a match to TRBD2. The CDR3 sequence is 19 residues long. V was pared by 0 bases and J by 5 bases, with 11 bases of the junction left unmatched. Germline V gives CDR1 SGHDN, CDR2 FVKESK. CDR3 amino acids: CASSQELGTSGRIMETQYF. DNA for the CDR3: TGTGCCAGCAGCCAAGAACTCGGGACTAGCGGGAGAATTATGGAGACCCAGTACTTC.

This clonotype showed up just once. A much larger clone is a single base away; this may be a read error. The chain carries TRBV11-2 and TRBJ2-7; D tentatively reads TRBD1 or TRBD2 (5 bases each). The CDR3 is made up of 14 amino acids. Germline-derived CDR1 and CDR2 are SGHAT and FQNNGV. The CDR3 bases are TGTGCCAACAGCCCTAGCAGGGCACCTTACGAGCAGTACTTC. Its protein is CANSPSRAPYEQYF.

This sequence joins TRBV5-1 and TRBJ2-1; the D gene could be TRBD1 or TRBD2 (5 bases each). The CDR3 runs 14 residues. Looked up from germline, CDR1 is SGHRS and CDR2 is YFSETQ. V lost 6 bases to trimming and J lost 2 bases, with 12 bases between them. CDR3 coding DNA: TGCGCCAGCATTAGGGACCCCACCTACAATGAGCAGTTCTTC. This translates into CASIRDPTYNEQFF.

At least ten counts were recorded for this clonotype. CDR3 sequence (DNA): TGTGCCAGCAGCTTAGGGGGGGCGCCAAGAAGGGAGACCCAGTACTTC. Residues: CASSLGGAPRRETQYF. The J gene is TRBJ2-5, the V gene TRBV7-2; D may match TRBD1 or TRBD2 (6 bases each). Trimming cost V 1 base and J 5 bases, with 17 bases left between them. Germline CDR1 SGHTA, CDR2 FQGNSA. The CDR3 is 16 residues long. Drawing the rest from reference TRBV7-2 and TRBJ2-5, the complete variable domain is GAGVSQSPSNKVTEKGKDVELRCDPISGHTALYWYRQSLGQGLEFLIYFQGNSAPDKSGLPSDRFSAERTGGSVSTLTIQRTQQEDSAVYLCASSLGGAPRRETQYFGPGTRLLVL.

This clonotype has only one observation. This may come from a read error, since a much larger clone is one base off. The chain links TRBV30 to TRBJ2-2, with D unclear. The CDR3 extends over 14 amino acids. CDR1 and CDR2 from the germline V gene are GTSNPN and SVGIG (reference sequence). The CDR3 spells CARSVWQPTGELFF. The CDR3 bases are TGTGCCCGGAGTGTATGGCAGCCCACCGGGGAGCTGTTTTTT.

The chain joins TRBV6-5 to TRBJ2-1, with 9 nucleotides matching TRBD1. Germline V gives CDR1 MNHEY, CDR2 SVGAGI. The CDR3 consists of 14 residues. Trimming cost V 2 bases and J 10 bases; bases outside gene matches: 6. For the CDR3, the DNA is TGTGCCAGCAGTTACCCCTGGACAGGGGACGAGCAGTTCTTC. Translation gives CASSYPWTGDEQFF.

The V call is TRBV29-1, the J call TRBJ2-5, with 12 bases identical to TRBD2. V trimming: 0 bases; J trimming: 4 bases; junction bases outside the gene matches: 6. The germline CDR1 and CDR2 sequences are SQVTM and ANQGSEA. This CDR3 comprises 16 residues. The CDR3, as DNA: TGCAGCGTTGAAGAGCCCGGACTAGCGGGACCAGAGACCCAGTACTTC. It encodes CSVEEPGLAGPETQYF.

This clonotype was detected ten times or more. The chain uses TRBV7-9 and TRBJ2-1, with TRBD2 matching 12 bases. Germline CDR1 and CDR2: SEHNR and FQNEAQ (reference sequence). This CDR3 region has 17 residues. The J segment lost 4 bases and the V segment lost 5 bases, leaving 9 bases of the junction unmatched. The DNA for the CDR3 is TGTGCCAGCAGCCCACGGTCAGGACTAGCGGGGTACAATGAGCAGTTCTTC. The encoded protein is CASSPRSGLAGYNEQFF.

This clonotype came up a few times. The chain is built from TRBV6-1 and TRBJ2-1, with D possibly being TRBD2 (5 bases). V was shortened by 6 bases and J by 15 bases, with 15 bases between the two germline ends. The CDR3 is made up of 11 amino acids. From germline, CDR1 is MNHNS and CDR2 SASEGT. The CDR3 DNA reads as TGTGCCAGCAGGACCAGCGGCCTAGGGTTCTTC. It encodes CASRTSGLGFF.

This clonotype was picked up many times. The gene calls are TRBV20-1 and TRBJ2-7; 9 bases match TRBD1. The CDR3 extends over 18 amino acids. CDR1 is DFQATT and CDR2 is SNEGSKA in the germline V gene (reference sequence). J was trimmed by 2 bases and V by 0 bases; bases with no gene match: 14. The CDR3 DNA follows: TGCAGTGCTAGAGACCGGGACAGGGTCTACGATTTTCCCTACGAGCAGTACTTC. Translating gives CSARDRDRVYDFPYEQYF.

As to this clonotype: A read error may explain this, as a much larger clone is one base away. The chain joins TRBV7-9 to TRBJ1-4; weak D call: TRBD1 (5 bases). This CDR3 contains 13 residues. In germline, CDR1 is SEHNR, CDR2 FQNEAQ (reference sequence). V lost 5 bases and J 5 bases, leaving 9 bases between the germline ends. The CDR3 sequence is CASSGGRNEKLFF. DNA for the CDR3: TGTGCCAGCAGCGGGGGGAGAAATGAAAAACTGTTTTTT.

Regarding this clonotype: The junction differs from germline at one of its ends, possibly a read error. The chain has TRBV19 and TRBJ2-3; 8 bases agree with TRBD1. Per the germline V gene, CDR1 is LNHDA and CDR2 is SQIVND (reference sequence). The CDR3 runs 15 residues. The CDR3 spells CASSIGQGNTGTQYF. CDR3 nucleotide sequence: TGTGCCAGTAGTATTGGACAGGGAAACACAGGTACGCAGTATTTT.

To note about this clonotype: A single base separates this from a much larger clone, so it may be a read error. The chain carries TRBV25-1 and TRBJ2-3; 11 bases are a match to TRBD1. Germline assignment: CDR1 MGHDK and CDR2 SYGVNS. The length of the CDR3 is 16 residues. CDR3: CASNDGTGGSTDMQYF. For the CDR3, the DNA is TGTGCCAGCAATGACGGGACAGGGGGATCCACAGATATGCAGTATTTT.

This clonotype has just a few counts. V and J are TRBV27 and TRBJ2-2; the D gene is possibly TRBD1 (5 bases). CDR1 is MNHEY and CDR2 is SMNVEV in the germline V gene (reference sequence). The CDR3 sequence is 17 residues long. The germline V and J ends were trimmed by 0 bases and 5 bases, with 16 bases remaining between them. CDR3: CASSLSPQVKRTGELFF. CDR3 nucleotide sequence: TGTGCCAGCAGTTTATCCCCACAGGTCAAACGGACCGGGGAGCTGTTTTTT.

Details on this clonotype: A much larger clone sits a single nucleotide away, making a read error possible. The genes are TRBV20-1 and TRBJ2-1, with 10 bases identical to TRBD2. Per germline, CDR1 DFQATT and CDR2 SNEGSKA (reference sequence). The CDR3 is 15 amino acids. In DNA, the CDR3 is TGCAGTGCTAGCGGGGCTAGCGGGAGTAGAGATGAGCAGCTCTTC. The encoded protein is CSASGASGSRDEQLF.

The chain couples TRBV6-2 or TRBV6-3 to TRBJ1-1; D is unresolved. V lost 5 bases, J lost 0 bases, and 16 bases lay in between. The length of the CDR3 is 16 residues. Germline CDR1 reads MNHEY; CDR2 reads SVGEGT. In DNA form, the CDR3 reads TGTGCCAGCAGTAACCCGGGCCAAAGTTTGAACACTGAAGCTTTCTTT. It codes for CASSNPGQSLNTEAFF.